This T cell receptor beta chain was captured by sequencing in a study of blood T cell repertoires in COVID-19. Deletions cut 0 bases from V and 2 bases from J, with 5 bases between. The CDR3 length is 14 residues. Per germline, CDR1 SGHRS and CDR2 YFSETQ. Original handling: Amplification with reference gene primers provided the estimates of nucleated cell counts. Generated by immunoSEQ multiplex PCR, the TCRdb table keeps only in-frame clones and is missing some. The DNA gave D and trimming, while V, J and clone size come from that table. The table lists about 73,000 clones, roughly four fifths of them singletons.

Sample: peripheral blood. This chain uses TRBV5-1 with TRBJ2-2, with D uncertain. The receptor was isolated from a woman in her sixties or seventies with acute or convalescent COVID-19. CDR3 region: CASSLAVNTGELFF. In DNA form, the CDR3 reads TGCGCCAGCAGCTTGGCTGTTAACACCGGGGAGCTGTTTTTT.